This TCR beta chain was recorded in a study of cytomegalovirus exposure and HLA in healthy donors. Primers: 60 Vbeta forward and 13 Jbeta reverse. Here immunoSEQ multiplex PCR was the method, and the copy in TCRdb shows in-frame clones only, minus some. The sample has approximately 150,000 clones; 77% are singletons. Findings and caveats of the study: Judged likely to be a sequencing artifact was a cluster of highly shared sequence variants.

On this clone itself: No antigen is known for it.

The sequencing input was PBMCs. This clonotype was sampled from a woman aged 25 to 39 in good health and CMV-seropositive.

CDR3 sequence: CASSIDRGRSSYEQYF. CDR3 in DNA: TGTGCCAGTAGTATAGATCGAGGGCGGAGCTCCTACGAGCAGTACTTC. This chain joins TRBV19 and TRBJ2-7; D is possibly TRBD2 (5 bases). This CDR3 comprises 16 residues. With 0 bases removed from V and 0 bases from J, the gap between germline ends came to 12 bases. Germline CDR1 and CDR2: LNHDA and SQIVND (reference sequence). Based on the CDR3 plus reference TRBV19 and TRBJ2-7, the full variable domain is DGGITQSPKYLFRKEGQNVTLSCEQNLNHDAMYWYRQDPGQGLRLIYYSQIVNDFQKGDIAEGYSVSREKKESFPLTVTSAQKNPTAFYLCASSIDRGRSSYEQYFGPGTRLTVT.